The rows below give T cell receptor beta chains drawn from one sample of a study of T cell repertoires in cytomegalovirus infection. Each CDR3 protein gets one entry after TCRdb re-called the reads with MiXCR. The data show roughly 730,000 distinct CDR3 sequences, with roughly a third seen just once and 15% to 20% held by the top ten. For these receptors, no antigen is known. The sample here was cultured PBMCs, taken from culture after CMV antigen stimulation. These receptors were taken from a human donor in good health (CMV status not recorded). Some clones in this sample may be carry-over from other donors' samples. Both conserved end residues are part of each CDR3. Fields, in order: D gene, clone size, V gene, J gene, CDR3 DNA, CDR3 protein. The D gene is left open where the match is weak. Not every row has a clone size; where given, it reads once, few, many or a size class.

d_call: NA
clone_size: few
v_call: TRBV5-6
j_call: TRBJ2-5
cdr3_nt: TGTGCCAGCAGCTTGGCACTGAGGGAAGAGACCCAGTACTTC
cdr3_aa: CASSLALREETQYF

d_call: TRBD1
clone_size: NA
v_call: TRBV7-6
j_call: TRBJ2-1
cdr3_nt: TGTGCCAGCAGCATAACAGGGGGAGAGGAGCAGTTCTTC
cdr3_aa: CASSITGGEEQFF

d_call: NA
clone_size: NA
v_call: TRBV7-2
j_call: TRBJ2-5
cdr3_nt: TGTGCCAGCAGCCCACCAAGTTGGGGGCTACCGACCCAGTACTTC
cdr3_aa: CASSPPSWGLPTQYF

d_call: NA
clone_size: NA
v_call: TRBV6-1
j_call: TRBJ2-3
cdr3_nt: TGTGCCAGCAGTGAAGGTCCCATCAAGGATACGCAGTATTTT
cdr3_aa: CASSEGPIKDTQYF

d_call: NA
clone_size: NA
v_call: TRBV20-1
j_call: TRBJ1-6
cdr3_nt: TGCAGTGCCGGGGGGAAGACGGGTTCTTATAATTCACCCCTCCACTTT
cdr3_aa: CSAGGKTGSYNSPLHF

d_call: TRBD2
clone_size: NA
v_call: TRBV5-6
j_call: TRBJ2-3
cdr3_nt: TGTGCCAGCAGCTCCCGGACTAGCGCTCGGACAGATACGCAGTATTTT
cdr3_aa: CASSSRTSARTDTQYF

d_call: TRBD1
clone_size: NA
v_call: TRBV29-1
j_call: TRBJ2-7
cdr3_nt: TGCAGCGTTGGGGGGACAGGGTCCTACGAGCAGTACTTC
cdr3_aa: CSVGGTGSYEQYF

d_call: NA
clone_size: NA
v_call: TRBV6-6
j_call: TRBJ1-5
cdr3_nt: TGTGCCAGCAGGGGGGCTGAGCAGCCCCAGCATTTT
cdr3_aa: CASRGAEQPQHF

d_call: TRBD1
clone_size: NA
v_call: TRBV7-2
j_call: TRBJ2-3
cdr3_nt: TGTGCCAGCAGCATCGGACAGGGGAGGCAGTATTTT
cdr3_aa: CASSIGQGRQYF

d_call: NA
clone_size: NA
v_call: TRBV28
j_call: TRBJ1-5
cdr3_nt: TGTGCCAGCAGTTTATGGGGGACGGGTGGCAATCAGCCCCAGCATTTT
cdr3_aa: CASSLWGTGGNQPQHF

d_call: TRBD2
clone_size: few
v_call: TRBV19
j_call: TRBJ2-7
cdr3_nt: TGTGCCTCAAAGTCCACTAGCGGAACCTACGAGCAGTACTTC
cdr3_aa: CASKSTSGTYEQYF

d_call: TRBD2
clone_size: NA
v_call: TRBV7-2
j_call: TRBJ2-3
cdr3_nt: TGTGCCAGCAGCTTAGCGTTGGGACTAGCGGGGGGCGCCCAGGATACGCAGTATTTT
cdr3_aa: CASSLALGLAGGAQDTQYF

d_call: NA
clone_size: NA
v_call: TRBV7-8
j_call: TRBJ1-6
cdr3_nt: TGTGCCAGCAGCTTAGTAGGTGCTATTGATTCACCCCTCCACTTT
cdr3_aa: CASSLVGAIDSPLHF

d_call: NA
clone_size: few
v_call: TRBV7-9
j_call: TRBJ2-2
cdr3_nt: TGTGCCAGCAGCTTAGGGGACTTTGCGAACACCGGGGAGCTGTTTTTT
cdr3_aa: CASSLGDFANTGELFF

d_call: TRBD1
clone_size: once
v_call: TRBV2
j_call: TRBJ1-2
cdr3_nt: TGTGCCAGCAGTGAGGGACAGGGCAGGAGCTATGGCTACACCTTC
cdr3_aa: CASSEGQGRSYGYTF

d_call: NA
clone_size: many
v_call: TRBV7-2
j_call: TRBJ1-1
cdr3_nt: TGTGCCAGCAGCTTTCTGGGGAGGGGCGCTGAAGCTTTCTTT
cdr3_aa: CASSFLGRGAEAFF

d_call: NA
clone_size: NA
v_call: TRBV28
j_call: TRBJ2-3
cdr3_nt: TGTGCCAGCAGACCGGGGATCCTCCCAGATACGCAGTATTTT
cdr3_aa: CASRPGILPDTQYF

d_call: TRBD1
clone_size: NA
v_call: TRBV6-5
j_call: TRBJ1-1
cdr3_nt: TGTGCCAGCAGCCTCACCAGGGGGGGCACTGAAGCTTTCTTT
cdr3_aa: CASSLTRGGTEAFF

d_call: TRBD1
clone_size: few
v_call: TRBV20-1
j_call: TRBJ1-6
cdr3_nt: TGCAGTGCGCGGGACAGCAGGGCGTCGGATTCACCCCTCCACTTT
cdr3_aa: CSARDSRASDSPLHF

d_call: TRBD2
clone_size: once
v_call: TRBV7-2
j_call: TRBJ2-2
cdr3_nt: TGTGCCAGCAGCTTACGGCCTAGCGGTGGCACCGGGGAGCTGTTTTTT
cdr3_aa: CASSLRPSGGTGELFF

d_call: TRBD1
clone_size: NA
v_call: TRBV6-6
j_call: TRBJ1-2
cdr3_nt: TGTGCCAGCAGACAGGGACAGGGGGATGGCTACACCTTC
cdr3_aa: CASRQGQGDGYTF

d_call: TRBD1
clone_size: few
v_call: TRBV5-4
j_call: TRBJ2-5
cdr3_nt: TGTGCCAGCAGCTTAGGACAGGGGAGGGAAGAGACCCAGTACTTC
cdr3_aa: CASSLGQGREETQYF

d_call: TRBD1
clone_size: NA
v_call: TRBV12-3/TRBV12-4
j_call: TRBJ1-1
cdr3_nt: TGTGCCAGCAGCAGGACAGGGCCCCCCGAAGCTTTCTTT
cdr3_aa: CASSRTGPPEAFF

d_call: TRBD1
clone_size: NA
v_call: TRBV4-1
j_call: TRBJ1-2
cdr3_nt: TGCGCCAGCAGCCAAGAAATGGGACAGGGGAATGGCTACACCTTC
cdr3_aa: CASSQEMGQGNGYTF

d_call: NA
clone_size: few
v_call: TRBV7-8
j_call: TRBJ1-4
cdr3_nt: TGTGCCAGCAGCTGGGCGGGAGGCCCTTCGGGAAAACTGTTTTTT
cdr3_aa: CASSWAGGPSGKLFF

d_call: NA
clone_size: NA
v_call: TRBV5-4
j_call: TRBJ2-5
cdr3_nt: TGTGCCAGCAGCTCTGCCACAGTCCAAGAGACCCAGTACTTC
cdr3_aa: CASSSATVQETQYF

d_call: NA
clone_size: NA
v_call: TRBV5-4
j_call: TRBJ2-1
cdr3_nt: TGTGCCAGCGGGATACAGGGAAGCTCCTACAATGAGCAGTTCTTC
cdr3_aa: CASGIQGSSYNEQFF

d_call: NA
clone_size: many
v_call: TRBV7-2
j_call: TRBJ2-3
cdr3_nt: TGTGCCAGCAGCTCCCCCGTATCAGATACGCAGTATTTT
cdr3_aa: CASSSPVSDTQYF

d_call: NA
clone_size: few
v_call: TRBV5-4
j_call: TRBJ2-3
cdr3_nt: TGTGCCAGCAGCTCCCGGGACAGCACAGATACGCAGTATTTT
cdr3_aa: CASSSRDSTDTQYF

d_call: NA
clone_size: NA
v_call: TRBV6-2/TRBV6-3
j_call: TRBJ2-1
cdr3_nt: TGTGCCAGCAGTTACGGGTCGGAGGTCTCCTACAATGAGCAGTTCTTC
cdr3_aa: CASSYGSEVSYNEQFF

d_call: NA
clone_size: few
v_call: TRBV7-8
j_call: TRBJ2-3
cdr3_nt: TGTGCCAGCAGCCCGACGCGGAGCGCAGATACGCAGTATTTT
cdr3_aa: CASSPTRSADTQYF

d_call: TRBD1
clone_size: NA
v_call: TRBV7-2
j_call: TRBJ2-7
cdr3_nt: TGTGCCAGCAGCTTATTAGGACAGGGACCCTACGAGCAGTACTTC
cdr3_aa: CASSLLGQGPYEQYF

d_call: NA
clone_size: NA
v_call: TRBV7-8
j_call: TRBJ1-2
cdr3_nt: TGTGCCAGCAGCTTAGACGGGCCGGGGGCATATGGCTACACCTTC
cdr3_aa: CASSLDGPGAYGYTF

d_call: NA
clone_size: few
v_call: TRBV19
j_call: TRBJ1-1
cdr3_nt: TGTGCCAGTAGTATACGGGGGGCCCACATGAACACTGAAGCTTTCTTT
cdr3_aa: CASSIRGAHMNTEAFF

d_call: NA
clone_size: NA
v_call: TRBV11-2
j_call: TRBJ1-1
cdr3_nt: TGTGCCAGCAGCTTAGAGTCCGACGGATGGTCTGAAGCTTTCTTT
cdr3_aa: CASSLESDGWSEAFF

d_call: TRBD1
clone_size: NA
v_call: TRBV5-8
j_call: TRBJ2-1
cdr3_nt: TGTGCCAGCAGCGCCCCTCTGACAGGGACCTACAATGAGCAGTTCTTC
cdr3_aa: CASSAPLTGTYNEQFF

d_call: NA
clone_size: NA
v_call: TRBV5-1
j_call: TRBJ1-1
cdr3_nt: TGCGCCAGCAGCATACAGGAAAACACTGAAGCTTTCTTT
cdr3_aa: CASSIQENTEAFF

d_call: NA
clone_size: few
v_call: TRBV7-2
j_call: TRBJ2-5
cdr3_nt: TGTGCCAGCAGCTTAAAGGGGGAAGAGACCCAGTACTTC
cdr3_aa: CASSLKGEETQYF

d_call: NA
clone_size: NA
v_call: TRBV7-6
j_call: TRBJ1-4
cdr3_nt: TGTGCCAGCAGCTTAGCGGACGTCATTAAACTGTTTTTT
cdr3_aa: CASSLADVIKLFF

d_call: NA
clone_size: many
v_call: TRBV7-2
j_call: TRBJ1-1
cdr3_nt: TGTGCCAGCAGCTTAGTGTTCAGGGACACTGAAGCTTTCTTT
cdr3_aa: CASSLVFRDTEAFF

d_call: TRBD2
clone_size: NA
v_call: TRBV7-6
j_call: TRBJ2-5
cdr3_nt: TGTGCCAGCAGCTTAGGGTCGGGACTAGCGGGAGTGGCCCAGTACTTC
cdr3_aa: CASSLGSGLAGVAQYF

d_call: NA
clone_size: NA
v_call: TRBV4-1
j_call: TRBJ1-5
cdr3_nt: TGCGCCAGCAGCCAAGATACGGGCAGCAATCAGCCCCAGCATTTT
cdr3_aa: CASSQDTGSNQPQHF

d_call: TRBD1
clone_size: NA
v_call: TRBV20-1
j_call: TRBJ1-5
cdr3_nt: TGCAGTGCACGGACAGGCAGCGGGAGTTTGTATAGCAATCAGCCCCAGCATTTT
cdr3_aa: CSARTGSGSLYSNQPQHF

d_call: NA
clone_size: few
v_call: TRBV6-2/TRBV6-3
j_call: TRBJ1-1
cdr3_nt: TGTGCCAGCAGTTACACTATGAACACTGAAGCTTTCTTT
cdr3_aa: CASSYTMNTEAFF

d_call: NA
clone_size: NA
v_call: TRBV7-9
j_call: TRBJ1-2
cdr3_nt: TGTGCCAGCAGCGCGACAGGAGATGGCTACACCTTC
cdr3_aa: CASSATGDGYTF

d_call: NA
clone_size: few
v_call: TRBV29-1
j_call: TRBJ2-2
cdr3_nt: TGCAGCGTTGAAGAAGGTAGCAGAGCGAACACCGGGGAGCTGTTTTTT
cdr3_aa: CSVEEGSRANTGELFF

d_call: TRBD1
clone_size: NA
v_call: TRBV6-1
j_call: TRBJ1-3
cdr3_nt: TGTGCCAGCATACAAAGACAGGGGGCTGGAAACACCATATATTTT
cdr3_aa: CASIQRQGAGNTIYF

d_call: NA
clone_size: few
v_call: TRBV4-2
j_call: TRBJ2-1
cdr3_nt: TGTGCCAGCAGCCAAGGAAAGGGAAGCTCCTACAATGAGCAGTTCTTC
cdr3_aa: CASSQGKGSSYNEQFF

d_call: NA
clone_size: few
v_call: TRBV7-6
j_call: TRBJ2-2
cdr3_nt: TGTGCCAGCAGCGAGAATCGACAGAGGAACACCGGGGAGCTGTTTTTT
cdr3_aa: CASSENRQRNTGELFF

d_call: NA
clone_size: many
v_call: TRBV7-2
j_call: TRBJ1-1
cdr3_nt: TGTGCCAGCAGCTTAGAGTGGGGCATGAACACTGAAGCTTTCTTT
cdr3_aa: CASSLEWGMNTEAFF

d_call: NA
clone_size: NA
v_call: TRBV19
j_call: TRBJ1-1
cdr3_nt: TGTGCCAGTAGTATAGTGCAGGCCGGCACTGAAGCTTTCTTT
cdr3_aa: CASSIVQAGTEAFF

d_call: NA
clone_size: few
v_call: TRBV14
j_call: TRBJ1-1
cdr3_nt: TGTGCCAGCAGCCAACTTACAGGGAACACTGAAGCTTTCTTT
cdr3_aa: CASSQLTGNTEAFF